This T cell receptor beta chain was found in a study of T cells in Graves' hyperthyroidism and ophthalmopathy. Study-level findings and limits: Also found in blood were most expanded thyroid clonotypes above 0.001.

V trimming: 2 bases; J trimming: 9 bases; junction bases outside the gene matches: 6. CDR3 size: 14 residues. Regarding this clonotype: Its antigen is unidentified. A much larger clone lies one base from this, so it may be a read error.

Amplified regions were TCR beta CDR3 sequences from RNA transcripts. HTBI primers were employed in a first-round RT-PCR of the TCR CDR3. TCRdb reanalysed the multiplex PCR reads using MiXCR and keeps one entry per CDR3 protein. Here the sample spans 250,000 or so distinct CDR3 sequences, around 17% being singletons. V usage is TRBV12-3 or TRBV12-4 and J usage is TRBJ2-1, with 8 bases fitting TRBD2. This clonotype was obtained from a woman aged 18-29 years with Graves' ophthalmopathy. Input material: blood. The CDR3, as DNA: TGTGCCAGCAGTTTATCCGCTAGCGGGTGTGAGCAGTTCTTC. Translated, it gives CASSLSASGCEQFF.